These 28 T cell receptor beta chains originate from one sample sequenced in a study of blood T cell repertoires in COVID-19. Repertoires were generated with immunoSEQ multiplex PCR, while TCRdb's copy carries only in-frame clones and drops some. Of roughly 100,000 clones in the sample, 70% to 90% were seen once. Sequenced material: peripheral blood. The receptors were sampled from a woman in her seventies with acute or convalescent COVID-19.

The V and J genes are TRBV5-1 and TRBJ1-3, with 8 bases matching TRBD1. The CDR3 is 16 residues long. V lost 0 bases to trimming and J lost 1 base; unmatched junction nucleotides: 3. The germline V gene has CDR1 SGHRS and CDR2 YFSETQ. The DNA of the CDR3 is TGCGCCAGCAGCTTGGGGGACAGGAGTTCTGGAAACACCATATATTTT. It encodes CASSLGDRSSGNTIYF.

The chain combines TRBV7-3 with TRBJ1-2; TRBD1 matches at 11 bases. J gave up 6 bases and V 5 bases, and 5 bases lay outside the gene matches. Germline V CDR1 and CDR2: SGHTA, FQGTGA. The CDR3 covers 14 residues. CDR3 DNA sequence: TGTGCCAGCAGCCTGGGACAGGGGGTAAATGGCTACACCTTC. Protein: CASSLGQGVNGYTF.

J is TRBJ2-4 and V is TRBV30; D is unresolved. CDR1 and CDR2 from the germline V gene are GTSNPN and SVGIG (reference sequence). CDR3 length: 11 residues. Trimming cost V 2 bases and J 15 bases, with 14 bases left between them. This CDR3 is CAWSLDVARYF. The CDR3 bases are TGTGCCTGGAGTTTAGATGTTGCTCGGTACTTC.

This chain joins TRBV2 and TRBJ1-4, with D hard to call. Germline values: CDR1 SNHLY, CDR2 FYNNEI. This CDR3 is built from 14 residues. V dropped 3 bases and J dropped 0 bases, with 5 bases sitting between them. The chain's CDR3 is CASSDRPTNEKLFF. DNA of the CDR3: TGTGCCAGCAGTGACCGTCCAACTAATGAAAAACTGTTTTTT.

The J gene is TRBJ2-2, the V gene TRBV15, with TRBD2 matching 9 bases. V shed 0 bases, J shed 4 bases, and the junction held 6 bases outside the gene matches. The CDR3 totals 17 residues. Germline V gives CDR1 LNHNV, CDR2 YYDKDF (reference sequence). CDR3 residues: CATSRDMLTSGTGELFF. CDR3 DNA sequence: TGTGCCACCAGCAGAGATATGTTGACTAGCGGCACCGGGGAGCTGTTTTTT.

The V gene is TRBV24-1, the J gene TRBJ1-1; D not resolved. V was pared by 5 bases and J by 3 bases, with 15 bases between. In germline, CDR1 is KGHDR, CDR2 SFDVKD. The CDR3 is made up of 15 amino acids. The CDR3, as DNA: TGTGCCACCAGTGGTACAGAAGCCCAGGACACTGAAGCTTTCTTT. This gives the protein CATSGTEAQDTEAFF.

The chain couples TRBV2 to TRBJ1-2; 10 bases are a match to TRBD1. J lost 1 base, V lost 8 bases, and 16 bases had no gene match. Germline V gene data show CDR1 as SNHLY and CDR2 as FYNNEI. This CDR3 contains 18 residues. The CDR3 DNA reads TGTGCCAGCGAGACCAGCAGGGAGTGGACAGGGGGTAACTATGGCTACACCTTC. Translated: CASETSREWTGGNYGYTF.

The chain employs TRBV19 and TRBJ1-2; tentatively, D is TRBD1 (6 bases). V lost 10 bases to trimming and J lost 2 bases, with 14 bases between them. The CDR3 spans 13 residues. Germline V gives CDR1 LNHDA, CDR2 SQIVND (reference sequence). The CDR3 region is CATHGGPNYGYTF. CDR3 DNA sequence: TGTGCCACCCACGGGGGGCCCAACTATGGCTACACCTTC.

This chain uses TRBV19 with TRBJ2-7, with a possible D match to TRBD1 (5 bases). V lost 3 bases and J 3 bases, leaving 9 bases between the germline ends. Germline V gene sequence: CDR1 LNHDA, CDR2 SQIVND (reference sequence). This CDR3 is built from 13 residues. The CDR3 nucleotides read TGTGCCAGTAGTATGCAGCAGGGCTACGAGCAGTACTTC. Residues: CASSMQQGYEQYF.

This clone is a singleton in its sample. The chain uses TRBV20-1 and TRBJ2-3, with 7 bases fitting TRBD2. This CDR3 is 14 amino acids long. Germline-derived CDR1 and CDR2 are DFQATT and SNEGSKA (reference sequence). Unmatched junction bases numbered 4, after V lost 3 bases and J lost 1 base. CDR3 region: CSASGLAGTDTQYF. The CDR3, as DNA: TGCAGTGCTAGTGGGCTAGCGGGCACAGATACGCAGTATTTT.

In its sample, this clone was seen a few times. This chain uses TRBV14 with TRBJ2-2; D might be TRBD2 (6 bases). CDR3 length: 19 residues. Germline assignment: CDR1 SGHDN and CDR2 FVKESK. Trimming took off 0 bases at V and 0 bases at J, with 17 bases between the two ends. CDR3 in amino acids: CASSQDRRAGTANTGELFF. In nucleotides, the CDR3 is TGTGCCAGCAGCCAAGATAGGCGGGCGGGAACAGCGAACACCGGGGAGCTGTTTTTT. The variable domain in full, with the rest retrieved from reference TRBV14 and TRBJ2-2, is EAGVTQFPSHSVIEKGQTVTLRCDPISGHDNLYWYRRVMGKEIKFLLHFVKESKQDESGMPNNRFLAERTGGTYSTLKVQPAELEDSGVYFCASSQDRRAGTANTGELFFGEGSRLTVL.

The chain carries TRBV7-9 and TRBJ2-7, with D possibly being TRBD1 (5 bases). CDR1 is SEHNR, CDR2 FQNEAQ, per germline (reference sequence). The CDR3 runs 12 residues. Trimming shortened V by 5 bases and J by 1 base, and 6 bases separated the two germline ends. In DNA, the CDR3 is TGTGCCAGCAGCCCAGGGTCCTACGAGCAGTACTTC. Protein product: CASSPGSYEQYF.

The J gene is TRBJ1-5, the V gene TRBV28; D perhaps matches TRBD1 (6 bases). Germline V gene lookup returns CDR1 MDHEN and CDR2 SYDVKM. The CDR3 covers 12 residues. Between the trimmed V and J ends, which lost 9 bases and 3 bases, there was a span of 9 bases. The CDR3 here is CASRDNNQPQHF. DNA of the CDR3: TGTGCCAGTAGGGACAACAATCAGCCCCAGCATTTT. Filled out from reference TRBV28 and TRBJ1-5, the complete variable domain reads DVKVTQSSRYLVKRTGEKVFLECVQDMDHENMFWYRQDPGLGLRLIYFSYDVKMKEKGDIPEGYSVSREKKERFSLILESASTNQTSMYLCASRDNNQPQHFGDGTRLSIL.

This chain links TRBV6-4 with TRBJ1-6; D perhaps matches TRBD1 (5 bases). Germline lookup yields CDR1 MRHNA and CDR2 SNTAGT. The V gene lost 3 bases and the J gene lost 9 bases, with 12 bases spanning the gap. This CDR3 contains 14 residues. The CDR3: CASSEAGKGSPLHF. CDR3 nucleotides: TGTGCCAGCAGTGAGGCAGGGAAGGGTTCACCCCTCCACTTT.

The chain recombines TRBV6-2 or TRBV6-3 with TRBJ2-2, with D unclear. Trimming removed 2 bases from V and 4 bases from J, with 11 bases in between. CDR1 is MNHEY and CDR2 is SVGEGT in the germline V gene. This CDR3 is built from 15 residues. The CDR3 nucleotides are TGTGCCAGCAGTTACCTCGAATCGAGCACCGGGGAGCTGTTTTTT. This codes for CASSYLESSTGELFF.

The chain is built from TRBV27 and TRBJ2-1; TRBD2 matches at 9 bases. V trimming: 0 bases; J trimming: 7 bases; junction bases outside the gene matches: 4. Germline V gives CDR1 MNHEY, CDR2 SMNVEV (reference sequence). The CDR3 contains 15 residues. The CDR3 sequence is CASSLSAGGWNEQFF. CDR3 DNA: TGTGCCAGCAGTTTATCTGCGGGAGGGTGGAATGAGCAGTTCTTC.

The V call is TRBV7-9, the J call TRBJ1-2; 7 bases align to TRBD1. This CDR3 comprises 13 residues. Germline V gene sequence: CDR1 SEHNR, CDR2 FQNEAQ (reference sequence). V dropped 9 bases and J dropped 4; count of bases not matched to a gene: 8. CDR3 loop: CASNRGGVYGYTF. CDR3 sequence (DNA): TGTGCCAGTAACAGGGGAGGAGTCTATGGCTACACCTTC.

V usage is TRBV4-1 and J usage is TRBJ2-1; D is possibly TRBD2 (7 bases). Germline values: CDR1 MGHRA, CDR2 YSYEKL. With 3 bases removed from V and 6 bases from J, the gap between germline ends came to 18 bases. The CDR3 covers 16 residues. The CDR3 loop is CASSQTSRGRGNEQFF. The CDR3 coding sequence is TGCGCCAGCAGCCAGACTAGCAGGGGACGAGGCAATGAGCAGTTCTTC.

The V and J genes are TRBV7-3 and TRBJ2-1; 8 bases are shared with TRBD2. The germline CDR1 and CDR2 sequences are SGHTA and FQGTGA. The CDR3 has 16 residues. After removal of 5 bases from V and 5 bases from J, the junction contained 11 bases not matched to a gene. The CDR3, as DNA: TGTGCCAGCAGCCAAATATGGACTAGCCCAAACAATGAGCAGTTCTTC. Translated: CASSQIWTSPNNEQFF.

The J gene is TRBJ2-3, the V gene TRBV10-1, with 8 bases lining up with TRBD1. The germline CDR1 and CDR2 sequences are WNHNN and SYGVQD (reference sequence). J lost 6 bases, V lost 5 bases, and 16 bases had no gene match. The CDR3 has 17 amino acids. The CDR3 nucleotides are TGCGCCAGCAGTCCGAGACCCGGACAGGGAGGAGGGGATACGCAGTATTTT. As protein: CASSPRPGQGGGDTQYF.

The chain employs TRBV20-1 and TRBJ1-1; D gene uncertain. Germline lookup yields CDR1 DFQATT and CDR2 SNEGSKA (reference sequence). Trimming took off 3 bases at V and 1 base at J, with 9 bases between the two ends. This CDR3 region has 13 residues. The CDR3 coding sequence is TGCAGTGCTAGTAGCGGGCAGAACACTGAAGCTTTCTTT. It specifies CSASSGQNTEAFF.

This clone was observed a few times. The chain couples TRBV5-6 to TRBJ1-1, with D perhaps matching TRBD1 (5 bases). The ends were cut back, 4 bases at V and 6 bases at J, with 13 bases in the middle. Germline loops: CDR1 SGHDT, CDR2 YYEEEE. The CDR3 sequence is 13 residues long. CDR3: CASSLNRIAEAFF. The CDR3 region has the DNA TGTGCCAGCAGCCTTAACAGGATAGCTGAAGCTTTCTTT.

The genes are TRBV3-1 (or the pseudogene TRBV3-2) and TRBJ1-1; D is unclear. Germline lookup yields CDR1 LGHDT and CDR2 YNNKEL (reference sequence). CDR3 length equals 14 residues. V was pared by 0 bases and J by 2 bases, with 7 bases between. The CDR3 DNA reads as TGTGCCAGCAGCCAAGATCAAATTAACACTGAAGCTTTCTTT. It codes for CASSQDQINTEAFF.

This chain connects TRBV5-1 to TRBJ2-2, with D possibly being TRBD2 (6 bases). V lost 2 bases to trimming and J lost 5 bases, with 13 bases between them. The V gene's germline CDR1 is SGHRS and CDR2 YFSETQ. This CDR3 is 15 amino acids long. CDR3 region: CASSLWREMTGELFF. In DNA, the CDR3 is TGCGCCAGCAGCTTATGGAGGGAGATGACCGGGGAGCTGTTTTTT.

This chain joins TRBV29-1 and TRBJ2-1; 12 bases line up with TRBD2. The V gene end was trimmed by 1 base and the J gene end by 0 bases; junction bases not matched to a gene: 4. The germline CDR1 and CDR2 sequences are SQVTM and ANQGSEA. The CDR3 contains 17 residues. CDR3 sequence reads: CSVEGTTSGSSYNEQFF. CDR3 sequence (DNA): TGCAGCGTTGAAGGAACGACTAGCGGGAGCTCCTACAATGAGCAGTTCTTC.

The J gene is TRBJ2-7, the V gene TRBV28, with 11 positions matching TRBD2. The CDR3 has 15 residues. Germline loops: CDR1 MDHEN, CDR2 SYDVKM. V was pared by 6 bases and J by 6 bases, with 10 bases of the junction left unmatched. DNA for the CDR3: TGTGCCAGCAGGACGGGACTAGCGGAGTACCTCGAGCAGTACTTC. It specifies CASRTGLAEYLEQYF.

This clone was seen only once. The chain has TRBV29-1 and TRBJ2-6; 9 bases are a match to TRBD1. V gave up 6 bases and J gave up 1 base; unmatched junction bases: 4. CDR1 is SQVTM and CDR2 is ANQGSEA in the germline V gene. The CDR3 consists of 15 residues. As DNA, the CDR3 is TGCAGCGTGGGGACAGGGATGTCTGGGGCCAACGTCCTGACTTTC. As protein: CSVGTGMSGANVLTF. Using reference TRBV29-1 and TRBJ2-6 for the parts outside the CDR3, the full variable domain is SAVISQKPSRDICQRGTSLTIQCQVDSQVTMMFWYRQQPGQSLTLIATANQGSEATYESGFVIDKFPISRPNLTFSTLTVSNMSPEDSSIYLCSVGTGMSGANVLTFGAGSRLTVL.

The table lists this clone with a count of one. The chain carries TRBV6-5 and TRBJ2-1; TRBD1 matches at 8 bases. The CDR3 is 14 amino acids. Germline loops: CDR1 MNHEY, CDR2 SVGAGI. The trim removed 6 bases at V and 10 bases at J, leaving 11 bases unmatched. The CDR3 region is CASSQGAGLWEQFF. The CDR3, as DNA: TGTGCCAGCAGCCAGGGGGCAGGACTCTGGGAGCAGTTCTTC.